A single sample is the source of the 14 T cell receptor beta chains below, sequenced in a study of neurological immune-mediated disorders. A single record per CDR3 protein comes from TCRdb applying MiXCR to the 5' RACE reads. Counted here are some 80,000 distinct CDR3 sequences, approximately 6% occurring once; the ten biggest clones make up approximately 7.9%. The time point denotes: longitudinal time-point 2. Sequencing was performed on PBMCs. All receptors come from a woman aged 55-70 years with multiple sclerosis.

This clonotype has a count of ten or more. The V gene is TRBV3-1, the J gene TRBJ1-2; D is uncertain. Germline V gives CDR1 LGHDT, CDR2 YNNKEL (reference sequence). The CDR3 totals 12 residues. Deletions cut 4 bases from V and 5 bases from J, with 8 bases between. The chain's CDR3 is CASSLGGYGYTF. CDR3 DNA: TGTGCCAGCAGCCTCGGCGGTTATGGCTACACCTTC.

In DNA form, the CDR3 reads TGTGCCTGGAGTGTACTTGCAACTAATGAAAAACTGTTTTTT. It yields the protein CAWSVLATNEKLFF. The chain employs TRBV30 and TRBJ1-4; D gene unclear. Trimming took off 0 bases at V and 0 bases at J, with 5 bases between the two ends. The CDR3 runs to 14 residues. In germline, CDR1 is GTSNPN, CDR2 SVGIG (reference sequence). Full variable domain (remainder filled in from reference TRBV30 and TRBJ1-4): SQTIHQWPATLVQPVGSPLSLECTVEGTSNPNLYWYRQAAGRGLQLLFYSVGIGQISSEVPQNLSASRPQDRQFILSSKKLLLSDSGFYLCAWSVLATNEKLFFGSGTQLSVL.

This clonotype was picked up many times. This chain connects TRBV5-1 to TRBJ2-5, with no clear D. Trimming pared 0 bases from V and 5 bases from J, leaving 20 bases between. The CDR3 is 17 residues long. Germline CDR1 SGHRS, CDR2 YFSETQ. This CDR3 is CASSLANSGVGGETQYF. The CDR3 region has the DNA TGCGCCAGCAGCTTGGCCAATTCGGGCGTCGGCGGCGAGACCCAGTACTTC.

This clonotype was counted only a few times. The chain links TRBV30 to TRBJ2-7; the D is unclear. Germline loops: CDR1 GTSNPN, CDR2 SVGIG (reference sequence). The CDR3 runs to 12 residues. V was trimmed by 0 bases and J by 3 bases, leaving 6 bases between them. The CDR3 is CAWSVRVYEQYF. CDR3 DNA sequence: TGTGCCTGGAGTGTGCGAGTCTACGAGCAGTACTTC.

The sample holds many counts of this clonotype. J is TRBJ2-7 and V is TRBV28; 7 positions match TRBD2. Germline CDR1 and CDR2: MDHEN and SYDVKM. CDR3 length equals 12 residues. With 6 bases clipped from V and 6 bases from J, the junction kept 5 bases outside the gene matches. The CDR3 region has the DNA TGTGCCAGCAGAGCGGGGTTGGGCGAGCAGTACTTC. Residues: CASRAGLGEQYF. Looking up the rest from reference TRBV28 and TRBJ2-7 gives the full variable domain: DVKVTQSSRYLVKRTGEKVFLECVQDMDHENMFWYRQDPGLGLRLIYFSYDVKMKEKGDIPEGYSVSREKKERFSLILESASTNQTSMYLCASRAGLGEQYFGPGTRLTVT.

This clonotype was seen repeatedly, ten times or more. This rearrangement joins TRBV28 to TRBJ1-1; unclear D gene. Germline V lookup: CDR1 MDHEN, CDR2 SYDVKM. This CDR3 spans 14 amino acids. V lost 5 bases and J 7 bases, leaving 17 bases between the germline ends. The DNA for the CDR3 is TGTGCCAGCAGTCCCCCGGAGGGCAGCGGTGAAGCTTTCTTT. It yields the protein CASSPPEGSGEAFF.

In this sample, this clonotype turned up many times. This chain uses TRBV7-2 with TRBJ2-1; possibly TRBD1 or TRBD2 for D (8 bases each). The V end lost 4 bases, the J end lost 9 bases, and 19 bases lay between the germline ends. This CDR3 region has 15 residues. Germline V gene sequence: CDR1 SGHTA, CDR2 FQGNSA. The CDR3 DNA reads TGTGCCAGCAGCTCCCTCCAGGGGGCGGGGGGTGAGCAGTTCTTC. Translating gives CASSSLQGAGGEQFF.

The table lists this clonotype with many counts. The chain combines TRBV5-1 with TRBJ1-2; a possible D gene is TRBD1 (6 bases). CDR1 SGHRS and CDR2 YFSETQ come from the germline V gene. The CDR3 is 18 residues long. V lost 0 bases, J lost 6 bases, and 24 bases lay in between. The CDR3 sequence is CASSLAAVGTLLRHGYTF. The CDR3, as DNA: TGCGCCAGCAGCTTGGCGGCCGTCGGGACACTCTTACGACATGGCTACACCTTC.

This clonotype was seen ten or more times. Here the CDR3 reads CATSRDSGTGGTEAFF. The CDR3 DNA reads TGTGCCACCAGCAGAGATTCGGGCACAGGTGGAACTGAAGCTTTCTTT. The J gene is TRBJ1-1, the V gene TRBV15, with D maybe TRBD1 (5 bases). V lost 0 bases and J lost 5, with 16 bases in between. This CDR3 is 16 amino acids long. Germline lookup yields CDR1 LNHNV and CDR2 YYDKDF (reference sequence). Based on the CDR3 plus reference TRBV15 and TRBJ1-1, the full variable domain is DAMVIQNPRYQVTQFGKPVTLSCSQTLNHNVMYWYQQKSSQAPKLLFHYYDKDFNNEADTPDNFQSRRPNTSFCFLDIRSPGLGDTAMYLCATSRDSGTGGTEAFFGQGTRLTVV.

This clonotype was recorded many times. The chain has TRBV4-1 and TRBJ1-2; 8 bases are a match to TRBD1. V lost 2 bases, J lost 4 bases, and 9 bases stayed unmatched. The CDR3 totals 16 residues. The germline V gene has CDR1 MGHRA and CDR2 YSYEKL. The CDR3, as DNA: TGCGCCAGCAGCCAATCGGACAGGGTTCTGGGCTATGGCTACACCTTC. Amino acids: CASSQSDRVLGYGYTF.

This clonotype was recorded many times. The CDR3 reads CASSERQGSGEQYF. The CDR3 coding sequence is TGTGCCAGCAGTGAAAGACAGGGTAGCGGGGAGCAGTACTTC. V gene TRBV6-1 combines with J gene TRBJ2-7, with D perhaps assigned TRBD1 or TRBD2 (7 bases each). CDR1 and CDR2 (germline): MNHNS, SASEGT. The CDR3 loop spans 14 amino acids. Trimming shortened V by 2 bases and J by 7 bases, and 15 bases separated the two germline ends.

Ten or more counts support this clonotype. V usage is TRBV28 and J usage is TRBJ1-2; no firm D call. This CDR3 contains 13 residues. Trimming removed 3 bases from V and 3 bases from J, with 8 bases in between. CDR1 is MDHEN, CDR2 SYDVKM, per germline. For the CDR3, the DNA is TGTGCCAGCAGTTTTCTTACAGACTATGGCTACACCTTC. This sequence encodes CASSFLTDYGYTF.

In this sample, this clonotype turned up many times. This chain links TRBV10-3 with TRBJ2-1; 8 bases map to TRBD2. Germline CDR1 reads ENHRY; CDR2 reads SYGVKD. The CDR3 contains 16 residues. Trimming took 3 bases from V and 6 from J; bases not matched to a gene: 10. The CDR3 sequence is CAISDTGGARSNEQFF. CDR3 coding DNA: TGTGCCATCAGTGATACCGGGGGGGCCCGCTCCAATGAGCAGTTCTTC.

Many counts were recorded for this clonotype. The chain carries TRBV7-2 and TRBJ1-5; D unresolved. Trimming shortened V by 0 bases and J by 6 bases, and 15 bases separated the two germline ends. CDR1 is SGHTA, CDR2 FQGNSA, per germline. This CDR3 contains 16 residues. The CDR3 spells CASSLARGPEAQPQHF. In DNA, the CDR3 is TGTGCCAGCAGCTTAGCCAGAGGGCCAGAGGCTCAGCCCCAGCATTTT.